This T cell receptor beta chain was recorded in a study of blood T cell repertoires in COVID-19 (TCRdb year 2020). About the investigation overall: Collaborator samples came from the United States, Italy and Spain and covered acute and convalescent phases of COVID-19. The material from the prospective study consisted of cDNA or gDNA derived from T cells, B-cell-depleted T cells, or PBMCs. The dataset comprised deeply sampled blood TCRbeta repertoires from subjects exposed to, actively infected with, or recovered from COVID-19. A freely available public database, intended as a resource for researchers studying the immune response to SARS-CoV-2, is where the repertoires were released. The samples were drawn from two sources: the first 160 participants of the ongoing ImmuneRACE study, and 1,200 or so subjects contributed by 6 global collaborators. Sample metadata almost always included a de-identified subject ID, COVID-19 status, age in years and sex. Where HLA class I and class II types were available, the types were taken from metadata supplied by the sample provider, not from assay-based typing.

Points on this clone: It lacks a known antigen. One base away there is no much larger clone; base qualities are not given.

TCRbeta CDR3 regions were amplified from genomic DNA by means of the immunoSEQ Assay, a bias-controlled multiplex PCR. In the source study's methods: The number of nucleated cells in each sample was estimated by amplification of reference gene primers within the assay. Sequence reads were collapsed and filtered to measure the absolute abundance of every unique TCRbeta CDR3 rearrangement. Productive Simpson clonality was computed per sample as the square root of Simpson's diversity index over productive rearrangements. In TCRdb, the immuneACCESS table is reduced to in-frame sequences with V and J assigned. These tables do not hold every clone; where another copy was compared, an unresolved V gene accounts for under half, and the others remain unexplained. V, J and clone size derive from that table, while D and trimming were established from the DNA sequence. Here the sample has 180,000 or so clones; about 80% occur a single time. The ten largest account for 6.9% of the sample.

For this chain, trimming is 0 bases at the V end and 7 bases at the J end, and the number of junction bases without a gene match is 8. Reading the germline V gene gives CDR1 SGHVS and CDR2 FQNEAQ. The CDR3 covers 15 residues, taking in both the cysteine and the phenylalanine. Just CDR3 DNA is preserved here, 45 bases in frame from base 1. Collaborating institutions collected whole blood in K2EDTA tubes following their own protocols. For TCRbeta analysis, collaborators shipped samples in one of three forms: frozen whole blood, isolated PBMCs, or DNA extracted from either of those sample types. What the study reported, not specific to this receptor: How much clinical and demographic metadata was included differed by source and by participant, and the metadata was provided uncurated.

The receptor chain draws on TRBV7-8 and TRBJ2-7, with 8 central nucleotides matching TRBD2. The TCR originated in a human donor with acute or convalescent COVID-19. The donor label of this sample is uncertain. Sample: peripheral blood. The CDR3 sequence is CASSLAGPGGMEQYF. The nucleotides are TGTGCCAGCAGCTTAGCAGGCCCGGGAGGGATGGAGCAGTACTTC.